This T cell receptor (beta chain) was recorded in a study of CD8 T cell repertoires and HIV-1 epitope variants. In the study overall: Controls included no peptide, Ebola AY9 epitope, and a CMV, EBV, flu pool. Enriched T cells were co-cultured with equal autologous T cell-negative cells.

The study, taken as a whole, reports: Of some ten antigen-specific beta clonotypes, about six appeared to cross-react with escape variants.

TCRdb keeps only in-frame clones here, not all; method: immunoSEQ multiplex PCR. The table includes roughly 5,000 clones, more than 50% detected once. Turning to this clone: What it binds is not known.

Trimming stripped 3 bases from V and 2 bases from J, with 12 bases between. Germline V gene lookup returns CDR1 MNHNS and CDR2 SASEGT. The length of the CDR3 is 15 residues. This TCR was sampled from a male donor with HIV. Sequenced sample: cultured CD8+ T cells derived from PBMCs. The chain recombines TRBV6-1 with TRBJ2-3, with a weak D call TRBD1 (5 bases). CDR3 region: CASSDGQGNTDTQYF. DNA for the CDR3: TGTGCCAGCAGTGACGGCCAGGGAAACACAGATACGCAGTATTTT.